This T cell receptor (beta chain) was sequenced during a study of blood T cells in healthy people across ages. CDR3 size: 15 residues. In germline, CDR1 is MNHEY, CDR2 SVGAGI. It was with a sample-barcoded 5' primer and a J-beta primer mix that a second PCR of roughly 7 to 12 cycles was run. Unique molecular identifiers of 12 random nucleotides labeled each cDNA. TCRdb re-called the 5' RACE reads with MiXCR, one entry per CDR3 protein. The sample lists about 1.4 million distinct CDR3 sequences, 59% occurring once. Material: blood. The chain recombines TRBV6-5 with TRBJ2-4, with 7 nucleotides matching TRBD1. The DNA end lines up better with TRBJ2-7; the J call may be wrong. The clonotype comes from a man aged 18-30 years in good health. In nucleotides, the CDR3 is TGTGCCAGCAGTTACTGGGACAGACCCCCCTACGAGCAGTACTTC. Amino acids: CASSYWDRPPYEQYF.